This is a list of T cell receptor beta chains from one sample in a study of blood T cell repertoires in COVID-19. TCRdb keeps only in-frame clones here, not all; method: immunoSEQ multiplex PCR. The sample has approximately 160,000 clones, about 92% seen once; the top ten hold 15% to 20%. The material sequenced was peripheral blood. The receptor set was obtained from a man aged 60 to 75 with active or convalescent COVID-19. Both conserved end residues are part of each CDR3. The D gene is left open where the match is weak. Clone size is given for some rows only: seen once, a few or many times, or a class if the clone is expanded.

clone size	D gene	V gene	J gene	CDR3 DNA	CDR3 protein
NA	TRBD1	TRBV10-3	TRBJ1-1	TGTGCCATCAGTGACCAGACAGGGGCCACTGAAGCTTTCTTT	CAISDQTGATEAFF
NA	NA	TRBV28	TRBJ1-1	TGTGCCAGCAGTCCACAGGTAGGCACTGAAGCTTTCTTT	CASSPQVGTEAFF
NA	TRBD2	TRBV27	TRBJ2-5	TGTGCCAGCAGTCTGGGACTAGCGGGGGTTAAGACCCAGTACTTC	CASSLGLAGVKTQYF
NA	TRBD2	TRBV19	TRBJ2-6	TGTGCCAGTAGTACTCCGGGACTAGCTTCTACTGGGGCCAACGTCCTGACTTTC	CASSTPGLASTGANVLTF
NA	NA	TRBV5-4	TRBJ1-2	TGTGCCAGCAGCCGGGACTCCGTCCTCTATGGCTACACCTTC	CASSRDSVLYGYTF
NA	TRBD1	TRBV5-1	TRBJ1-4	TGCGCCAGCAGCCCAGACAGGGGTACTGAAAAACTGTTTTTT	CASSPDRGTEKLFF
once	TRBD2	TRBV11-3	TRBJ2-2	TGTGCCAGCAGCTCTAGCGGGAGCAACACCGGGGAGCTGTTTTTT	CASSSSGSNTGELFF
NA	TRBD1	TRBV5-1	TRBJ1-1	TGCGCCAGCAGCTTGGGGACAGGGAACACTGAAGCTTTCTTT	CASSLGTGNTEAFF
once	NA	TRBV6-5	TRBJ1-3	TGTGCCAGCAGTTGGACATTGGGAAACACCATATATTTT	CASSWTLGNTIYF
NA	TRBD1	TRBV5-1	TRBJ2-3	TGCGCCAGCAGCCCGGCACGGCAGGGGGCAGATACGCAGTATTTT	CASSPARQGADTQYF
NA	TRBD1	TRBV5-6	TRBJ2-2	TGTGCCAGCACCACGTACGGACAGGGTGGCGGGGAGCTGTTTTTT	CASTTYGQGGGELFF
NA	NA	TRBV3-1/TRBV3-2	TRBJ1-4	TGTGCCAGCAGCCAAGACGACACCGTCTTTGAAAAACTGTTTTTT	CASSQDDTVFEKLFF
few	NA	TRBV7-9	TRBJ1-6	TGTGCCAGCAGCTTTGGGGGCGGAGTTAATTCACCCCTCCACTTT	CASSFGGGVNSPLHF
NA	NA	TRBV5-1	TRBJ1-2	TGCGCCAGCAGCTTGGGGGCCAATGGCTACACCTTC	CASSLGANGYTF
NA	TRBD1	TRBV5-8	TRBJ2-3	TGTGCCAGCAGCGCGGGGGACAGGGAGACAGATACGCAGTATTTT	CASSAGDRETDTQYF
NA	NA	TRBV4-1	TRBJ1-2	TGCGCCAGCAGCCAAGTGGGGGGTCTGGGGTATGGCTACACCTTC	CASSQVGGLGYGYTF
NA	TRBD1	TRBV9	TRBJ1-4	TGTGCCAGCAGCGTAGGAGTCGGGACAGGTGAAAAACTGTTTTTT	CASSVGVGTGEKLFF
NA	NA	TRBV6-1	TRBJ1-1	TGTGCCAGCAGTGAGGAGGGGCTCACTGAAGCTTTCTTT	CASSEEGLTEAFF
NA	TRBD1	TRBV6-6	TRBJ2-7	TGTGCCAGCAGTTTGCTGGCAGGGGGCAACTACGAGCAGTACTTC	CASSLLAGGNYEQYF
NA	TRBD2	TRBV7-2	TRBJ2-3	TGTGCCAGCAGCATCCGACTAGCGGGGGGCACAGATACGCAGTATTTT	CASSIRLAGGTDTQYF
NA	TRBD1	TRBV18	TRBJ2-4	TGTGCCAGCTCAACCGGGACAGGGGGGAAGCTAGCCAAAAACATTCAGTACTTC	CASSTGTGGKLAKNIQYF
NA	NA	TRBV5-6	TRBJ2-5	TGTGCCAGCAGCTTGCTAGAAGAGACCCAGTACTTC	CASSLLEETQYF
NA	NA	TRBV6-4	TRBJ2-1	TGTGCCAGCAGTCCCTCGGCTTTGCGGGGAACCCCCAATGAGCAGTTCTTC	CASSPSALRGTPNEQFF
NA	NA	TRBV12-2	TRBJ1-5	TGTGCAAGTCGCTTAGTGAACGGGACAGGGGCCCATCAGCCCCAGCATTTT	CASRLVNGTGAHQPQHF
NA	TRBD2	TRBV19	TRBJ2-5	TGTGCCAGTAGTCCGGGACTAGGGGCGGCCTCCCAAGAGACCCAGTACTTC	CASSPGLGAASQETQYF
NA	NA	TRBV7-2	TRBJ1-2	TGTGCCAGCAGCTTGGGTGGCAGGGCCCTCACTAACTATGGCTACACCTTC	CASSLGGRALTNYGYTF
NA	TRBD2	TRBV11-2	TRBJ2-2	TGTGCCAGCAGCTTAGGGACAAGCGGGGTCCTAGGGGAGCTGTTTTTT	CASSLGTSGVLGELFF
NA	TRBD1	TRBV7-2	TRBJ2-7	TGTGCCAGCAGCTTAGAAGGGACAGCCTCCTACGAGCAGTACTTC	CASSLEGTASYEQYF
NA	NA	TRBV3-1/TRBV3-2	TRBJ1-1	TGTGCCAGCAGCAGGTGGAGGGCTGAAGCTTTCTTT	CASSRWRAEAFF
NA	NA	TRBV6-1	TRBJ1-2	TGTGCCAGCAGTGAAGGGACGGCAAGGGGTTATAACTATGGCTACACCTTC	CASSEGTARGYNYGYTF
NA	NA	TRBV28	TRBJ1-5	TGTGCCAGCAATCCAGGGGCCCGTCAGCCCCAGCATTTT	CASNPGARQPQHF